The clone carrying this T cell receptor beta chain was seen ten or more times. What it recognizes is unknown. This entry comes from a study of CD8+CD57+ T cells in acquired aplastic anemia. Study-level background: Quantities of DNA derived from sorted CD4+ and CD8+ cells averaged 3.2 ug. Study conclusions and caveats: A significant difference in CD8+ Simpson's diversity between patients and controls was not found. Sharing between patients and controls was observed for twenty-nine CD8+ CDR3 sequences.

Germline CDR1 and CDR2: SEHNR and FQNEAQ (reference sequence). With 5 bases clipped from V and 8 bases from J, the junction kept 5 bases outside the gene matches. This CDR3 region has 12 residues. Genomic DNA served as template for TCR beta VDJ and CDR3 profiling. TCRdb processed the reads anew with MiXCR; each CDR3 protein has one entry. The data show approximately 180,000 distinct CDR3 sequences, about 60% seen once. Only patients with CD8+CD57+ cell expansion on flow cytometry were chosen for sequencing. Every patient was diagnosed with severe acquired aplastic anemia. Specimen: sorted CD4+, CD8+, or CD8+CD57+ T cells (not recorded which) from PBMCs. V is TRBV7-9 and J is TRBJ1-2; the match to TRBD1 covers 7 bases. The TCR comes from a human donor with aplastic anemia. This CDR3 is CASSGDRVGYTF. CDR3 nucleotides: TGTGCCAGCAGCGGAGACAGGGTCGGCTACACCTTC.